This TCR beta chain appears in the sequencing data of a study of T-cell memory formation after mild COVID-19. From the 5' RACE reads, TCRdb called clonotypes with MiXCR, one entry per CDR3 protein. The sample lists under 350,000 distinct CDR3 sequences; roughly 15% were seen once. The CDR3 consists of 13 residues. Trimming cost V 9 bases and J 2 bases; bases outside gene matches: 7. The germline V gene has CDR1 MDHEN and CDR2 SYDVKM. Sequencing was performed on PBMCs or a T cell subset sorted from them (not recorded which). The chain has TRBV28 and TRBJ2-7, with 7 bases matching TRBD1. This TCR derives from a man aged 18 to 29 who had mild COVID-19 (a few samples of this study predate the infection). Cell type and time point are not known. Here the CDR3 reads CASTGTDTYEQYF. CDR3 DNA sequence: TGTGCCAGTACCGGGACAGACACCTACGAGCAGTACTTC.